This TCR beta chain was profiled in a study of T cell responses to AZD1222 COVID-19 vaccine. Study in general: Pooling covered second doses at about 4 or about 12 weeks.

TCRdb keeps only in-frame clones here, not all; method: immunoSEQ multiplex PCR. The data show about 180,000 clones, about nine tenths seen once. This CDR3 has 14 amino acids. The V and J ends lost 0 bases and 7 bases respectively, with 13 bases between them. Germline V lookup: CDR1 SGHNT, CDR2 YYREEE (reference sequence). Study outcomes and limitations: Among those given AZD1222, only 5 to 7 were seropositive at baseline. Donors in the cohort were predominantly white British and more often female, and clonal diversity was possibly underestimated. Distributed over spike, vaccine-associated CD4 TCRs predominated at 160-218 and 743-854.

On this clone: What it recognizes is unknown.

The TCR was taken from an adult in good health. This chain uses TRBV5-4 with TRBJ1-2; weak D call: TRBD1 (6 bases). This material consisted of peripheral blood, taken on day 0 of AZD1222 vaccination. This CDR3 reads CASSLVGAGVGYTF. The CDR3 DNA follows: TGTGCCAGCAGCTTGGTAGGGGCAGGGGTTGGCTACACCTTC.